This TCR beta chain was sequenced for a study of blood T cell repertoires in COVID-19. Study-level background: Sites in the United States, Italy and Spain provided acute and convalescent COVID-19 samples. T cells, B-cell-depleted T cells, or PBMCs supplied cDNA or gDNA.

Study processing details: Amplification with reference gene primers provided the estimates of nucleated cell counts. Sequenced by immunoSEQ multiplex PCR; TCRdb stores in-frame clones only, minus some. V, J and clone size are those of that table, while D and trimming were read from the DNA. Of some 200,000 clones listed, approximately 82% were seen once; the top ten hold about 9.7%. V was cut by 2 bases and J by 3 bases, with 11 bases left in between. The germline V gene has CDR1 MNHNS and CDR2 SASEGT. The CDR3 is 14 residues long. Sequencing used peripheral blood. The chain uses TRBV6-1 and TRBJ2-7; D perhaps matches TRBD2 (6 bases). The source is a man aged 50 or older with active or convalescent COVID-19. CDR3 region: CASSEMAGFYEQYF. In nucleotides, the CDR3 is TGTGCCAGCAGTGAAATGGCGGGGTTCTACGAGCAGTACTTC.